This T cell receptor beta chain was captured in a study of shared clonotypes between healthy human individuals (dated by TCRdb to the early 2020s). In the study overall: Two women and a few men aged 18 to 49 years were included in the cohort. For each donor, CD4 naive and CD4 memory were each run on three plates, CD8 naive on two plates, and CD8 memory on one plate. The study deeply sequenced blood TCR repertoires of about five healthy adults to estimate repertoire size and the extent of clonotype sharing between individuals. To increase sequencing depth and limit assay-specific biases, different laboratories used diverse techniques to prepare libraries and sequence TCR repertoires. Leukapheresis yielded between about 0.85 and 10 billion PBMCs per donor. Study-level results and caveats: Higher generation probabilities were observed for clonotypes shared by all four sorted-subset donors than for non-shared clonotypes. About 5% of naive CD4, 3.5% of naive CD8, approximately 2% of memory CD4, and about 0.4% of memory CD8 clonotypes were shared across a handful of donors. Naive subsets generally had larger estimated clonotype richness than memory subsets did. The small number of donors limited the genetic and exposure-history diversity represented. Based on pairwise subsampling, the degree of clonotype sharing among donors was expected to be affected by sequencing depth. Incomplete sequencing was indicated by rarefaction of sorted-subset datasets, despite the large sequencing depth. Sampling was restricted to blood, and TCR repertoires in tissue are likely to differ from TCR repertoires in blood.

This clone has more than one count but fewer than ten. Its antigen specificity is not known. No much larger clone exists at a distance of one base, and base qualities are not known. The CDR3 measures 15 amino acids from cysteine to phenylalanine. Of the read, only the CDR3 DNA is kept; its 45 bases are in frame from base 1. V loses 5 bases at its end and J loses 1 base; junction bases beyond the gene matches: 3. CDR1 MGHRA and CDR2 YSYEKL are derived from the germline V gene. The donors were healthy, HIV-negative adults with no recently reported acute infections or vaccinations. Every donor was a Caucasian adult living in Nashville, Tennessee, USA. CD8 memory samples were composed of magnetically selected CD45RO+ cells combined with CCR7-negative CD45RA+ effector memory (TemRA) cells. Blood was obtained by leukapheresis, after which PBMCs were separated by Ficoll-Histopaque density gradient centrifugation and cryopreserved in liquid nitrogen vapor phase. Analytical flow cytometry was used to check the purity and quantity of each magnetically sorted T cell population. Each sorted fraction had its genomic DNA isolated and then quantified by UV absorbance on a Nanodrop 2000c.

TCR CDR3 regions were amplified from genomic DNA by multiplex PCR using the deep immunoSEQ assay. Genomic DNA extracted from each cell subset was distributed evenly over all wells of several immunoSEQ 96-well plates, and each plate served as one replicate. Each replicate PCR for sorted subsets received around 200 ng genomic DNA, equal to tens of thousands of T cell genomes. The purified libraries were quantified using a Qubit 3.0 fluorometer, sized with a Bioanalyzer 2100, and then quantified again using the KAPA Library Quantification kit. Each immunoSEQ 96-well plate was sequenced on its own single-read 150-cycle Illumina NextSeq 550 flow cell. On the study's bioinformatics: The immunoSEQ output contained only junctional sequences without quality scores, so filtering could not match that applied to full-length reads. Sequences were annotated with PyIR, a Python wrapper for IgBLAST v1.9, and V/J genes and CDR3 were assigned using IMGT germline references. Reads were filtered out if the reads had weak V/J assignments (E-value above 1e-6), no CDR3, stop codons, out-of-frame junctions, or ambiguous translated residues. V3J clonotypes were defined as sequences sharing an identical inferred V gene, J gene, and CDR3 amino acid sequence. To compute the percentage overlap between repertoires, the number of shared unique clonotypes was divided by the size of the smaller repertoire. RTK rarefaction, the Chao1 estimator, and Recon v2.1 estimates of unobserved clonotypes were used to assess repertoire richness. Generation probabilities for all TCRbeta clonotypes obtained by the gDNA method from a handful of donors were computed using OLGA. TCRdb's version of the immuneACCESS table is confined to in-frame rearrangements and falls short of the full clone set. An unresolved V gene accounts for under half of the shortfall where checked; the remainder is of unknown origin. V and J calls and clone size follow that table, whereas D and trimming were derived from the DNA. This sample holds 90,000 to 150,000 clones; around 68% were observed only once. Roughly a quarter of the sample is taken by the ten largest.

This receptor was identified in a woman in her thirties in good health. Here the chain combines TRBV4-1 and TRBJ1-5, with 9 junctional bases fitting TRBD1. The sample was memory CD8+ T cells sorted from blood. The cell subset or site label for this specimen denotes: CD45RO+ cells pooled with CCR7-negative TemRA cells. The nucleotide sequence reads TGCGCCAGCAGCGGACAGGGGACGAGCAATCAGCCCCAGCATTTT. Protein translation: CASSGQGTSNQPQHF.